The source of this TCR beta chain is a study of CD8+ T cells in alopecia areata. The study, taken as a whole, reports: Scalp sample data also include resident alphabeta T cells from normal skin. Whereas mice showed it more clearly, TCR sharing across patients was murkier, possibly because of HLA. Affected lesional scalp, above all in alopecia totalis/universalis, was more clonal than normal scalp.

PBMCs yielded sorted CD4+ and CD8+ T cells. Investigators isolated RNA and reverse transcribed it into cDNA to act as the sequencing template. The table came from immunoSEQ multiplex PCR; TCRdb's copy has only in-frame clones and leaves some out. The data show about 200,000 clones, about 56% seen once. On this clone: Its antigen is unknown.

The sequence was obtained from a human donor in good health. The sequenced sample was CD8+ T cells sorted from blood.

CDR3 nucleotide sequence: TGTGCCAGCAGCTCACATGCGGGTCCAATCGACTATGGCTACACCTTC. This translates into CASSSHAGPIDYGYTF. The chain has TRBV7-9 and TRBJ1-2; D is uncertain. This CDR3 comprises 16 residues. CDR1 is SEHNR, CDR2 FQNEAQ, per germline (reference sequence). The V gene lost 4 bases and the J gene lost 3 bases, with 18 bases spanning the gap.